Presented here are 24 T cell receptor beta chains from one specimen sequenced in a study of T cell changes during pregnancy in multiple sclerosis. Generated by immunoSEQ multiplex PCR, the TCRdb table keeps only in-frame clones and is missing some. The sample lists tens of thousands of clones, roughly 94% occurring once. The material sequenced was peripheral blood, taken in the third trimester of pregnancy. These receptors were collected from a female donor with multiple sclerosis, enrolled in a pregnancy study.

This CDR3 is CASSPGGLFVYEQYF. DNA for the CDR3: TGTGCCAGCAGCCCAGGTGGGCTCTTTGTATACGAGCAGTACTTC. This chain joins TRBV5-4 and TRBJ2-7; D remains unclear. The CDR3 covers 15 residues. V was cut by 4 bases and J by 4 bases, with 18 bases left in between. Germline loops: CDR1 SGHNT, CDR2 YYREEE (reference sequence).

The count of this clone is one. The genes are TRBV25-1 and TRBJ2-7, with 12 positions matching TRBD2. CDR3 length: 14 amino acids. V shed 4 bases and J 6 bases; nucleotides not matched to a gene: 4. Germline V gives CDR1 MGHDK, CDR2 SYGVNS. In DNA form, the CDR3 reads TGTGCCAGCAGTGCAGGACTAGCGGGGTCCGAGCAGTACTTC. It yields the protein CASSAGLAGSEQYF.

The rearrangement links TRBV6-5 to TRBJ1-1; tentative D call: TRBD1 (6 bases). The CDR3 covers 16 residues. Germline V gene sequence: CDR1 MNHEY, CDR2 SVGAGI. V gave up 3 bases and J gave up 3 bases, with 17 bases separating them. The CDR3 loop reads CASSYDWDIRDTEAFF. The CDR3 DNA is TGTGCCAGCAGTTATGATTGGGACATTAGGGACACTGAAGCTTTCTTT.

The chain links TRBV19 to TRBJ1-2; TRBD1 aligns across 7 bases. The CDR3 has 15 amino acids. Per germline, CDR1 LNHDA and CDR2 SQIVND (reference sequence). V dropped 5 bases and J dropped 5; count of bases not matched to a gene: 11. CDR3 residues: CASSADPGTAYGYTF. CDR3 nucleotides: TGTGCCAGTAGTGCCGACCCAGGGACAGCTTATGGCTACACCTTC.

The chain joins TRBV19 to TRBJ2-3, with a tentative D call TRBD2 (6 bases). The CDR3 loop spans 14 amino acids. The germline V gene has CDR1 LNHDA and CDR2 SQIVND (reference sequence). Trimming pared 6 bases from V and 4 bases from J, leaving 14 bases between. The CDR3 sequence is CASRTGGNSDTQYF. In nucleotides, the CDR3 is TGTGCCAGTAGGACCGGGGGTAATTCAGATACGCAGTATTTT.

This clone has just one count. The chain is built from TRBV5-1 and TRBJ1-4, with unresolved D. Germline V gives CDR1 SGHRS, CDR2 YFSETQ. V was clipped by 4 bases and J by 2 bases, with 12 bases between them. This CDR3 has 15 residues. CDR3 protein: CASSRTPSTNEKLFF. DNA for the CDR3: TGCGCCAGCAGCCGAACACCATCCACTAATGAAAAACTGTTTTTT.

This clone has more than one count but fewer than ten. The genes are TRBV9 and TRBJ1-1, with 7 positions matching TRBD1. The CDR3 extends over 16 amino acids. J gave up 0 bases and V 0 bases, and 5 bases lay outside the gene matches. CDR1 is SGDLS and CDR2 is YYNGEE in the germline V gene. The CDR3 is CASSVGSGGVNTEAFF. The CDR3 region has the DNA TGTGCCAGCAGCGTAGGTTCAGGGGGAGTGAACACTGAAGCTTTCTTT.

The rearrangement links TRBV9 to TRBJ2-5, with D possibly matching TRBD1 (5 bases). V was trimmed by 3 bases and J by 4 bases, leaving 7 bases between them. CDR1 and CDR2 from the germline V gene are SGDLS and YYNGEE. The CDR3 runs to 12 residues. CDR3 in DNA: TGTGCCAGCAGCGGAACAGGAGAGACCCAGTACTTC. Encoded protein: CASSGTGETQYF.

The gene calls are TRBV7-2 and TRBJ2-1; D perhaps matches TRBD2 (6 bases). Germline lookup yields CDR1 SGHTA and CDR2 FQGNSA. The CDR3 has 15 residues. V lost 1 base, J lost 12 bases, and 19 bases lay in between. The CDR3 bases are TGTGCCAGCAGCTTAGTAGCACGGGACTCGGCGGTGCAGTTCTTC. Translated, it gives CASSLVARDSAVQFF.

The CDR3 nucleotides are TGTGCCAGTAGGATCACAGGGGCCAGTAACTATGGCTACACCTTC. Translated, it gives CASRITGASNYGYTF. The chain employs TRBV19 and TRBJ1-2, with 7 bases matching TRBD1. V trimming: 6 bases; J trimming: 1 base; junction bases outside the gene matches: 8. The germline V gene encodes CDR1 LNHDA and CDR2 SQIVND (reference sequence). The CDR3 runs to 15 residues.

The CDR3 region is CASSLSGGVGLSGELFF. CDR3 nucleotides: TGTGCCAGCAGCTTATCTGGCGGGGTCGGGTTGTCCGGGGAGCTGTTTTTT. The V call is TRBV7-2, the J call TRBJ2-2, with a possible D match to TRBD2 (6 bases). Germline CDR1 is SGHTA and CDR2 is FQGNSA. The CDR3 length is 17 residues. Between the trimmed V and J ends, which lost 2 bases and 6 bases, there was a span of 19 bases. The full variable domain, completed using reference TRBV7-2 and TRBJ2-2, is GAGVSQSPSNKVTEKGKDVELRCDPISGHTALYWYRQSLGQGLEFLIYFQGNSAPDKSGLPSDRFSAERTGGSVSTLTIQRTQQEDSAVYLCASSLSGGVGLSGELFFGEGSRLTVL.

The genes are TRBV7-2 and TRBJ1-6; D uncertain. Germline V gives CDR1 SGHTA, CDR2 FQGNSA. The CDR3 consists of 16 residues. The V gene lost 2 bases and the J gene lost 5 bases, with 13 bases spanning the gap. CDR3 bases: TGTGCCAGCAGCTTATTTGGGCAGCTCAATAATTCACCCCTCCACTTT. Protein product: CASSLFGQLNNSPLHF.

The chain is built from TRBV30 and TRBJ2-5; no firm D call. V gave up 1 base and J gave up 4 bases, with 7 bases separating them. Germline V lookup: CDR1 GTSNPN, CDR2 SVGIG (reference sequence). CDR3 length: 12 amino acids. CDR3 nucleotide sequence: TGTGCCTGGAGTGGGTCAGGAGAGACCCAGTACTTC. The encoded protein is CAWSGSGETQYF.

This clone was observed a single time. CDR3 in amino acids: CATNSGGGTDTQYF. Written as DNA, the CDR3 is TGTGCCACCAATAGCGGGGGGGGTACAGATACGCAGTATTTT. The rearrangement links TRBV9 to TRBJ2-3, with 11 positions matching TRBD2. The CDR3 covers 14 residues. Germline assignment: CDR1 SGDLS and CDR2 YYNGEE. V gave up 9 bases and J gave up 3 bases; unmatched junction bases: 6. Using reference TRBV9 and TRBJ2-3 for the parts outside the CDR3, the full variable domain is DSGVTQTPKHLITATGQRVTLRCSPRSGDLSVYWYQQSLDQGLQFLIQYYNGEERAKGNILERFSAQQFPDLHSELNLSSLELGDSALYFCATNSGGGTDTQYFGPGTRLTVL.

This chain links TRBV7-2 with TRBJ1-1; the D gene is possibly TRBD1 (5 bases). The CDR3 covers 15 residues. Trimming took off 7 bases at V and 0 bases at J, with 15 bases between the two ends. Germline V gene data show CDR1 as SGHTA and CDR2 as FQGNSA. DNA for the CDR3: TGTGCCAGCACTCTAAGGGGCGGTATGAACACTGAAGCTTTCTTT. Its protein is CASTLRGGMNTEAFF. The full variable domain, completed using reference TRBV7-2 and TRBJ1-1, is GAGVSQSPSNKVTEKGKDVELRCDPISGHTALYWYRQSLGQGLEFLIYFQGNSAPDKSGLPSDRFSAERTGGSVSTLTIQRTQQEDSAVYLCASTLRGGMNTEAFFGQGTRLTVV.

The gene calls are TRBV27 and TRBJ1-1; D possibly corresponds to TRBD1 (6 bases). Germline V gene lookup returns CDR1 MNHEY and CDR2 SMNVEV (reference sequence). V lost 7 bases and J 1 base, leaving 10 bases between the germline ends. This CDR3 has 13 amino acids. The DNA of the CDR3 is TGTGCCAGCAACAAACAGGGGAACACTGAAGCTTTCTTT. Amino acid sequence: CASNKQGNTEAFF.

The chain joins TRBV6-1 to TRBJ1-2, with D uncertain. Trimming cost V 7 bases and J 1 base, with 7 bases left between them. CDR1 MNHNS and CDR2 SASEGT come from the germline V gene. The CDR3 runs 12 residues. The CDR3 DNA sequence: TGTGCCAGCACGCAGGATAACTATGGCTACACCTTC. Translation: CASTQDNYGYTF.

The gene calls are TRBV7-2 and TRBJ2-7; TRBD1 might be the D (5 bases). Trimming took 5 bases from V and 9 from J, leaving 17 bases between them. Germline V lookup: CDR1 SGHTA, CDR2 FQGNSA. The CDR3 totals 13 residues. The DNA of the CDR3 is TGTGCCAGCAGCCTACTTCAACAGGCGTTGCAGTACTTC. Encoded protein: CASSLLQQALQYF.

The rearrangement links TRBV7-2 to TRBJ2-7; a weak D match, TRBD2 (6 bases). V lost 3 bases and J 2 bases, leaving 8 bases between the germline ends. Per germline, CDR1 SGHTA and CDR2 FQGNSA. The CDR3 covers 13 residues. CDR3 DNA: TGTGCCAGCAGCTTTGCTAGCGCCTACGAGCAGTACTTC. Protein product: CASSFASAYEQYF.

Written as DNA, the CDR3 is TGCGCCAGCAGCCCCAAGAGTCCCTACCGCTATGGCTACACCTTC. It translates to CASSPKSPYRYGYTF. This chain joins TRBV4-1 and TRBJ1-2, with D unresolved. The CDR3 runs 15 residues. The ends were cut back, 4 bases at V and 4 bases at J, with 16 bases in the middle. From germline, CDR1 is MGHRA and CDR2 YSYEKL.

The chain is built from TRBV18 and TRBJ1-3, with a weak D call TRBD1 (5 bases). Trimming shortened V by 2 bases and J by 2 bases, and 13 bases separated the two germline ends. CDR3 length equals 16 residues. Germline lookup yields CDR1 KGHSH and CDR2 LQKENI. CDR3 nucleotides: TGTGCCAGCTCACCAAGCGGGACTCCCCCTGGAAACACCATATATTTT. Translating gives CASSPSGTPPGNTIYF. Using reference TRBV18 and TRBJ1-3 for the parts outside the CDR3, the full variable domain is NAGVMQNPRHLVRRRGQEARLRCSPMKGHSHVYWYRQLPEEGLKFMVYLQKENIIDESGMPKERFSAEFPKEGPSILRIQQVVRGDSAAYFCASSPSGTPPGNTIYFGEGSWLTVV.

The chain uses TRBV19 and TRBJ2-7, with a tentative D call TRBD2 (6 bases). The germline gives CDR1 LNHDA, CDR2 SQIVND (reference sequence). V was shortened by 5 bases and J by 5 bases, with 19 bases between the two germline ends. The CDR3 spans 15 residues. The CDR3 region is CASSQALGRRDEQYF. The CDR3 nucleotides are TGTGCCAGTAGTCAGGCCCTGGGGAGGAGGGACGAGCAGTACTTC.

The chain couples TRBV9 to TRBJ1-2; D call uncertain. This CDR3 has 14 amino acids. From germline, CDR1 is SGDLS and CDR2 YYNGEE. V was trimmed by 0 bases and J by 7 bases, leaving 13 bases between them. Here the CDR3 DNA reads TGTGCCAGCAGCGTAGGGCGGAGTCTTTTTGGCTACACCTTC. Translating it yields CASSVGRSLFGYTF.

The chain links TRBV4-2 to TRBJ2-1; 10 bases line up with TRBD2. The CDR3 is made up of 15 amino acids. The germline gives CDR1 LGHNA, CDR2 YNFKEQ. V lost 4 bases, J lost 7 bases, and 7 bases stayed unmatched. The CDR3 bases are TGTGCCAGCAGCCGCGAGCGGGGGGGCGGAAATGAGCAGTTCTTC. Its translation: CASSRERGGGNEQFF.